The present T cell receptor beta chain was sequenced within a study of identical twins (dated by TCRdb to about 2016). For context, the study as a whole: To test whether fetal clonotypes persist, the study used deep sequencing on TCR alpha and beta repertoires from monozygotic twins, unrelated adults of various ages, and cord blood. To rule out contamination, replicate twin experiments were performed at different times with different library preparation protocols.

Remarks on this clonotype: Its antigen is still unknown. The input lacks base qualities; no much larger clone sits a single base away.

Every donor in the study was a healthy Caucasian. The twin cohort consisted of three pairs of female monozygotic twins, all aged about 18 to 29 years. CD4+ and CD8+ T cell populations were isolated with positive isolation kits from Invitrogen. The library was produced with 5' RACE. The reads were generated on an Illumina HiSeq 2000. Template switching added a universal primer binding site, and the final cDNA carried a unique molecular identifier that allowed TCR cDNA molecules to be counted accurately. Specific primers in the conserved constant-segment region were used to synthesize first-strand cDNA for TCR alpha and beta chains. To control for contamination, every cDNA library carried two barcodes: a SMART-Mk sample barcode plus Illumina barcodes. TruSeq adapter sequences along with Illumina sample barcodes were introduced in two successive PCR steps. TCR alpha and beta cDNA libraries were sequenced on the Illumina HiSeq platform with custom primers. Per the source publication's procedure: MiGEC processed the raw reads to extract unique molecular identifiers, while MiXCR was used to determine the CDR3 positions. Recombination models were inferred per individual with the repgenHMM and IGoR tools using an EM algorithm. Shared clonotype analysis was performed with the tcR package in R, normalizing sharing by the product of cloneset sizes. To study raw recombination without the effects of thymic and clonal selection, out-of-frame nonproductive sequences were analyzed. TCRdb ran its own pipeline on the public reads, namely fastp trimming at Q25 and MiXCR clone calling, and kept in-frame beta chains. Here each entry gathers all rows of one CDR3 protein and keeps the most common genes and DNA. The V and J calls follow TCRdb's processing rather than the paper's. Across this sample there are roughly 350,000 distinct CDR3 sequences, with about 12% seen only once. The top ten constitute roughly 7% of the sample.

At the junction V is shortened by 4 bases and J by 1 base, with 6 bases in between. The germline V gene specifies KGHDR as CDR1 and SFDVKD as CDR2. The CDR3 spans 13 residues, from the cysteine through the phenylalanine. The DNA shown is the 39-base CDR3, in frame from base 1. On the study overall, not on this receptor specifically: In monozygotic twins, recombination models systematically underestimated out-of-frame TCR alpha sharing, but the models matched the sharing seen between unrelated individuals. Excess twin sharing in beta out-of-frame sequences was weaker because fewer shared sequences lowered the signal-to-noise ratio. Abundant cord blood beta clonotypes carried fewer insertions; young adult naive repertoires showed a weaker similar trend, while memory repertoires showed none. Zero-insertion analyses could be partly confounded by invariant T cells such as MAIT and iNKT, though diverse VJ usage argued against such confounding for most clonotypes. Compared with coincidental sharing between unrelated individuals, out-of-frame TCR alpha sequences shared between twins showed an excess of sequences with low generation probability. Because the same donors could not be followed over many years, the conclusions depended on cross-sectional statistical analysis.

This same sample was also taken into another study, of yellow fever vaccine responses in identical twins. According to the second study: The T cell response to vaccination in identical twins was reported by the authors to appear partly convergent and partly personalized. In identical twins, the study followed T cell clones that responded to the vaccine with precision.

This chain joins TRBV24-1 to TRBJ2-5; the D segment could be TRBD1, given 5 matching bases. Specimen: CD8+ T cells sorted from blood. The origin of this receptor is a woman aged 18-29 years in good health. The sequence in DNA is TGTGCCACCAGTGACAGGGTCCAAGAGACCCAGTACTTC. Its protein reads: CATSDRVQETQYF.